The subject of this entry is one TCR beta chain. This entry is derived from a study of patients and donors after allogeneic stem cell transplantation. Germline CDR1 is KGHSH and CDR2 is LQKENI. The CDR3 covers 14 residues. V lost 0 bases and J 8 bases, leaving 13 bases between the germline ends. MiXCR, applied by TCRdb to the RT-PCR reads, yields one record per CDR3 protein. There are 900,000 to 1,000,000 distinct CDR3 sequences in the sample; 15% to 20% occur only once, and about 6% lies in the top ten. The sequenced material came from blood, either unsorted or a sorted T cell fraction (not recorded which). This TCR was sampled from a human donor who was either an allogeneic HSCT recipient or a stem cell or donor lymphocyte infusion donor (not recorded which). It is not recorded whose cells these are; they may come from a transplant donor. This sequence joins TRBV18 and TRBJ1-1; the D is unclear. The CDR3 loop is CASSPPARSGEAFF. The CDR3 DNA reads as TGTGCCAGCTCACCACCGGCCCGGAGCGGGGAAGCTTTCTTT.